This entry lists 21 T cell receptor beta chains sequenced from one sample in a study of CD4 T cells in relation to SARS-CoV-2 and coronaviruses (dated by TCRdb to 2020 to 2023). Their antigen targets remain unknown. Library generation was performed with the immunoSEQ multiplex PCR assay. TCRdb carries this immuneACCESS record with in-frame sequences only. Its versions omit some clonotypes, under half of them owing to an unresolved V gene in the studies checked, with the rest unexplained. In all, the sample holds roughly 26,000 clones, and roughly 70% of those were seen once. The top ten clones comprise 13% of the sample. CD4+ T cells from unexposed donors were collected before the COVID-19 pandemic (2011-2018). After roughly 11 days of culture, CD4+ T cells were isolated with the EasySep CD4+ T cell isolation kit. Source material: CD4+ T cells from PBMCs, cultured in vitro. All receptors derive from a human donor in good health.

The gene calls are TRBV7-9 and TRBJ1-1, with 9 bases fitting TRBD1. The CDR3 has 14 residues. The germline gives CDR1 SEHNR, CDR2 FQNEAQ (reference sequence). V lost 6 bases, J lost 6 bases, and 8 bases stayed unmatched. CDR3 DNA sequence: TGTGCCAGCAGTTCTCCGGGACAGGGCTCTGAAGCTTTCTTT. This codes for CASSSPGQGSEAFF.

This clone is large by share. This chain links TRBV7-8 with TRBJ2-7, with D possibly being TRBD1 (5 bases). The CDR3 runs 11 residues. In germline, CDR1 is SGHVS, CDR2 FQNEAQ. V lost 4 bases, J lost 10 bases, and 11 bases lay in between. The CDR3 is CASSSGHAQYF. The CDR3 coding sequence is TGTGCCAGCAGCTCAGGACACGCACAGTACTTC.

V is TRBV19 and J is TRBJ1-4, with TRBD1 as a possible D gene (6 bases). V was pared by 4 bases and J by 5 bases, with 14 bases between. CDR1 and CDR2 (germline): LNHDA, SQIVND (reference sequence). The CDR3 contains 15 residues. The CDR3, as DNA: TGTGCCAGTAGTAATCAGGGGTCGACAAATGAAAAACTGTTTTTT. The encoded protein is CASSNQGSTNEKLFF.

The chain links TRBV5-5 to TRBJ2-5; 9 bases are a match to TRBD1. This CDR3 contains 17 residues. Germline V gene data show CDR1 as SGHKS and CDR2 as YYEKEE (reference sequence). Trimming removed 0 bases from V and 6 bases from J; junction bases left unmatched: 12. DNA of the CDR3: TGTGCCAGCAGCTTGGCCTCCGAAACAGGGGGCTTGAAGACCCAGTACTTC. Protein: CASSLASETGGLKTQYF.

This sequence joins TRBV4-1 and TRBJ1-2; D possibly corresponds to TRBD1 (5 bases). V was trimmed by 1 base and J by 2 bases, leaving 11 bases between them. Germline CDR1 is MGHRA and CDR2 is YSYEKL. The CDR3 is 15 residues long. The CDR3: CASSQGAGPNYGYTF. The CDR3 region has the DNA TGCGCCAGCAGCCAAGGGGCGGGACCGAACTATGGCTACACCTTC.

This clone was seen only a few times. The V gene is TRBV2, the J gene TRBJ2-2; no clear D. V was trimmed by 7 bases and J by 2 bases, leaving 11 bases between them. This CDR3 is built from 14 residues. Looked up from germline, CDR1 is SNHLY and CDR2 is FYNNEI. CDR3 coding DNA: TGTGCCAGCATAATGGAGTTTAACACCGGGGAGCTGTTTTTT. Translating it yields CASIMEFNTGELFF.

The chain combines TRBV7-2 with TRBJ2-3; 7 nucleotides line up with TRBD2. Germline V gives CDR1 SGHTA, CDR2 FQGNSA. The ends lost 2 bases at V and 9 bases at J; junction bases unmatched: 11. The CDR3 runs to 15 residues. In nucleotides, the CDR3 is TGTGCCAGCAGCTTAAAGGCGGAGCGGGGATCGACGCAGTATTTT. Translated: CASSLKAERGSTQYF.

CDR3 protein: CASSQDKGIVDTGELFF. CDR3 in DNA: TGTGCCAGCAGCCAAGATAAGGGGATTGTAGACACCGGGGAGCTGTTTTTT. The rearrangement uses TRBV3-1 (or the pseudogene TRBV3-2) and TRBJ2-2, with D perhaps TRBD1 (5 bases). Germline values: CDR1 LGHDT, CDR2 YNNKEL (reference sequence). This CDR3 is built from 17 residues. The V end lost 0 bases, the J end lost 3 bases, and 14 bases lay between the germline ends.

This clone occurred a few times. The chain uses TRBV9 and TRBJ1-5; D perhaps matches TRBD1 (5 bases). Germline CDR1 reads SGDLS; CDR2 reads YYNGEE. The CDR3 has 14 amino acids. Between the trimmed V and J ends, which lost 0 bases and 8 bases, there was a span of 12 bases. The CDR3 DNA is TGTGCCAGCAGCGTAGGGACAAAGGAGGAGCCCCAGCATTTT. It yields the protein CASSVGTKEEPQHF.

This clone was counted a single time. The chain couples TRBV9 to TRBJ1-1, with TRBD1 identical over 7 bases. In germline, CDR1 is SGDLS, CDR2 YYNGEE. This CDR3 has 15 amino acids. V lost 4 bases to trimming and J lost 3 bases; unmatched junction nucleotides: 9. CDR3 amino acids: CASSIQGQGDTEAFF. CDR3 coding DNA: TGTGCCAGCAGCATACAGGGTCAGGGGGACACTGAAGCTTTCTTT.

The chain is built from TRBV6-1 and TRBJ2-7; D unresolved. CDR3 length equals 14 residues. Trimming removed 2 bases at V and 0 bases at J, with 8 bases between. Germline lookup yields CDR1 MNHNS and CDR2 SASEGT. Written as DNA, the CDR3 is TGTGCCAGCAGTGAACAGAGGAGCTCCTACGAGCAGTACTTC. Its protein product is CASSEQRSSYEQYF.

The chain links TRBV5-1 to TRBJ1-3; unclear D gene. The germline V gene encodes CDR1 SGHRS and CDR2 YFSETQ. The CDR3 totals 13 residues. V lost 3 bases, J lost 4 bases, and 8 bases lay in between. CDR3: CASSSEQGNTIYF. Written as DNA, the CDR3 is TGCGCCAGCAGCTCCGAACAGGGAAACACCATATATTTT.

This sequence joins TRBV27 and TRBJ2-2; 14 bases match TRBD2. Germline V gene data show CDR1 as MNHEY and CDR2 as SMNVEV (reference sequence). The J segment lost 6 bases and the V segment lost 3 bases, leaving 0 bases of the junction unmatched. There are 15 residues in the CDR3. CDR3: CASSLTSGRAGELFF. In DNA, the CDR3 is TGTGCCAGCAGTTTGACTAGCGGGAGGGCCGGGGAGCTGTTTTTT.

V usage is TRBV6-4 and J usage is TRBJ1-6; D unresolved. Germline-derived CDR1 and CDR2 are MRHNA and SNTAGT. Trimming removed 6 bases from V and 6 bases from J, with 12 bases in between. This CDR3 contains 14 residues. The CDR3 DNA sequence: TGTGCCAGCAGAGCGGCGGGGTCTAATTCACCCCTCCACTTT. This sequence encodes CASRAAGSNSPLHF.

Remarks on this clone: A read error may account for a junction end that differs from germline. The chain uses TRBV7-7 and TRBJ2-5; 7 nucleotides match TRBD2. This CDR3 region has 14 residues. Germline CDR1 and CDR2: SSHAT and FNYEAQ (reference sequence). Written as DNA, the CDR3 is TGTGCTAGCAGCTCCGGACTAGGGAGAGAGACCCAGTACTTC. Its translation: CASSSGLGRETQYF.

The chain joins TRBV5-4 to TRBJ2-1; D is perhaps TRBD1 or TRBD2 (6 bases each). Germline V gene lookup returns CDR1 SGHNT and CDR2 YYREEE (reference sequence). CDR3 length: 14 amino acids. V was trimmed by 6 bases and J by 0 bases, leaving 10 bases between them. This CDR3 is CASNGGRSYNEQFF. Written as DNA, the CDR3 is TGTGCCAGCAACGGGGGCCGCTCCTACAATGAGCAGTTCTTC. Together with reference TRBV5-4 and TRBJ2-1, the CDR3 gives the full variable domain: ETGVTQSPTHLIKTRGQQVTLRCSSQSGHNTVSWYQQALGQGPQFIFQYYREEENGRGNFPPRFSGLQFPNYSSELNVNALELDDSALYLCASNGGRSYNEQFFGPGTRLTVL.

The chain recombines TRBV2 with TRBJ1-6; possible D gene TRBD1, 6 bases. Germline V gene sequence: CDR1 SNHLY, CDR2 FYNNEI. The CDR3 covers 15 residues. V lost 5 bases to trimming and J lost 8 bases, with 16 bases between them. CDR3 nucleotides: TGTGCCAGCAGTTTACAGGGCGGGACTGATTCACCCCTCCACTTT. Translating gives CASSLQGGTDSPLHF.

This clone was found a few times. V and J are TRBV2 and TRBJ2-5; D call uncertain. V lost 8 bases, J lost 0 bases, and 10 bases lay in between. The V gene's germline CDR1 is SNHLY and CDR2 FYNNEI. This CDR3 has 13 amino acids. CDR3 nucleotide sequence: TGTGCCAGCCGTTCCAGAAACCAAGAGACCCAGTACTTC. Protein sequence: CASRSRNQETQYF.

This chain joins TRBV30 and TRBJ1-3, with D unresolved. This CDR3 has 14 residues. CDR1 GTSNPN and CDR2 SVGIG come from the germline V gene (reference sequence). The V end lost 4 bases, the J end lost 2 bases, and 12 bases lay between the germline ends. In DNA, the CDR3 is TGTGCCTGGAACCGACCCAAAACTGGAAACACCATATATTTT. It specifies CAWNRPKTGNTIYF.

V and J are TRBV7-2 and TRBJ2-5, with TRBD1 matching 10 bases. With V trimmed by 4 bases and J by 4 bases, 6 bases remained unmatched. Germline loops: CDR1 SGHTA, CDR2 FQGNSA. The CDR3 totals 15 residues. As DNA, the CDR3 is TGTGCCAGCAGCTCTGACAGGGGGCTGGTAGAGACCCAGTACTTC. Protein sequence: CASSSDRGLVETQYF.

Details on this clone: The limits of the CDR3 on the DNA are not certain, so only TCRdb's listed CDR3 is given. The V call is TRBV30, the J call TRBJ1-3; the tabulated D call, TRBD1, remains unverified against the DNA. Germline assignment: CDR1 GTSNPN and CDR2 SVGIG (reference sequence). The CDR3 length equals 15 residues, ends included. The CDR3 spells CALGRGAFFGNTIYF.